This TCR beta chain was sequenced for a study of Graves' ophthalmopathy and Graves' hyperthyroidism. Study outcomes and limitations: It was with 70.59% sensitivity and approximately 75% specificity that the model predicted ophthalmopathy progression. In blood, most expanded thyroid clonotypes above 0.001 frequency were also detected.

Amplification of the TCR beta CDR3 regions used RNA transcripts (as template). An opening RT-PCR round employed HTBI primers and preceded a second-round multiplex PCR. Each CDR3 protein gets one entry after TCRdb re-called the multiplex PCR reads with MiXCR. Altogether about 170,000 distinct CDR3 sequences are present, roughly two fifths being singletons, with the ten largest covering around 5.8%. Moderate-to-severe activity, CAS ≥3, NOSPECS ≥4 and duration under 3 months were recorded for donors with ophthalmopathy. Certain patients were not enrolled. These were patients with other autoimmune diseases, uncontrolled infections, pregnancy or lactation. This clonotype was recorded many times. As yet, its antigen is unknown. CDR1 is MNHEY and CDR2 is SVGEGT in the germline V gene. The CDR3 contains 17 residues. V was shortened by 6 bases and J by 1 base, with 18 bases between the two germline ends.

The clonotype was recovered from a woman in her thirties or forties with Graves' ophthalmopathy. Material for sequencing was peripheral blood. The chain combines TRBV6-2 or TRBV6-3 with TRBJ2-2; a weak D match, TRBD2 (5 bases). CDR3 in DNA: TGTGCCAGCAGCAAACGGGCCGGAGGAGGGAACACCGGGGAGCTGTTTTTT. Its protein is CASSKRAGGGNTGELFF.